What follows are 26 T cell receptor beta chains derived from one specimen sequenced in a study of blood T cells in healthy people across ages (dated by TCRdb to the mid-2010s). The library came from 5' RACE. Sequencer: Illumina HiSeq 2500. The second PCR ran for roughly 7 to 11 cycles and used a J-beta primer mix along with a sample-barcoded 5' primer. The public reads were reanalyzed by TCRdb: fastp trimming at Q25, MiXCR alignment, in-frame beta chains only. Each entry merges the rows of one CDR3 protein and shows their most common DNA and genes. The sample contains 550,000 to 700,000 distinct CDR3 sequences, 27% of them found a single time. The ten largest account for approximately 18% of the sample. The sequencing sample was made of blood. The receptors here all came from a woman in her 70s in good health.

A few counts support this clonotype. The chain joins TRBV20-1 to TRBJ2-7, with 11 bases fitting TRBD2. The CDR3 spans 15 residues. V lost 2 bases and J lost 1; bases outside the gene matches: 4. Germline CDR1 reads DFQATT; CDR2 reads SNEGSKA (reference sequence). CDR3 sequence (DNA): TGCAGTGCTAGACTTAGCGGGGGGGCGTCCTACGAGCAGTACTTC. It codes for CSARLSGGASYEQYF.

In its sample, this clonotype was seen a few times. This CDR3 reads CASSQEWAYRGTEKGTQYF. In DNA form, the CDR3 reads TGCGCCAGCAGCCAAGAATGGGCATACAGGGGAACAGAAAAGGGTACGCAGTATTTT. This chain connects TRBV4-3 to TRBJ2-3, with 7 bases fitting TRBD1. The junction had 20 bases not matched to a gene; V was cut back by 0 bases and J by 8 bases. The CDR3 has 19 residues. CDR1 and CDR2 from the germline V gene are LGHNA and YSLEER.

This clonotype has more than one count but fewer than ten. This chain connects TRBV7-3 to TRBJ1-6, with TRBD1 matching over 9 bases. J was trimmed by 5 bases and V by 1 base; bases with no gene match: 3. The CDR3 spans 16 residues. Per germline, CDR1 SGHTA and CDR2 FQGTGA. CDR3 nucleotide sequence: TGTGCCAGCAGCTTAAGAGGACAGGGGCATAATTCACCCCTCCACTTT. It codes for CASSLRGQGHNSPLHF.

The chain is built from TRBV7-2 and TRBJ1-1, with D possibly TRBD1 on 6 matching bases. The CDR3 has 15 amino acids. V gave up 5 bases and J gave up 11 bases, with 24 bases separating them. CDR1 and CDR2 (germline): SGHTA, FQGNSA. The CDR3 bases are TGTGCCAGCAGCCGAACAGCCGCCGGGGGCCGTTCTGCTTTCTTT. This encodes CASSRTAAGGRSAFF. Full variable domain (missing parts from reference TRBV7-2 and TRBJ1-1): GAGVSQSPSNKVTEKGKDVELRCDPISGHTALYWYRQSLGQGLEFLIYFQGNSAPDKSGLPSDRFSAERTGGSVSTLTIQRTQQEDSAVYLCASSRTAAGGRSAFFGQGTRLTVV.

The V gene is TRBV12-3 or TRBV12-4, the J gene TRBJ2-5, with 8 bases that match TRBD2. The DNA end lines up better with TRBJ2-7; the J call may be wrong. This CDR3 comprises 11 residues. CDR3 residues: CSSGVWTEQYF. The CDR3 coding sequence is TGTAGTAGCGGGGTGTGGACCGAGCAGTACTTC.

V is TRBV20-1 and J is TRBJ2-5; 7 bases align to TRBD2. Germline V gene data show CDR1 as DFQATT and CDR2 as SNEGSKA (reference sequence). V shed 3 bases and J 2 bases; nucleotides not matched to a gene: 6. The CDR3 is 14 residues long. CDR3 residues: CSARSGGGQETQYF. CDR3 nucleotide sequence: TGCAGTGCTAGGTCGGGGGGAGGGCAAGAGACCCAGTACTTC.

This clonotype has a handful of counts. V usage is TRBV20-1 and J usage is TRBJ1-5, with 7 bases aligning to TRBD1. Germline CDR1 DFQATT, CDR2 SNEGSKA (reference sequence). This CDR3 spans 13 amino acids. V gave up 5 bases and J gave up 7 bases; unmatched junction bases: 8. The CDR3 spells CSAPGQRGQPQHF. For the CDR3, the DNA is TGCAGTGCTCCGGGACAGCGCGGCCAGCCCCAGCATTTT.

V is TRBV27 and J is TRBJ1-2; D gene uncertain. The CDR3 runs to 13 residues. The germline V gene encodes CDR1 MNHEY and CDR2 SMNVEV (reference sequence). V lost 5 bases to trimming and J lost 7 bases, with 14 bases between them. The CDR3 protein is CASSLKGSRGYTF. In DNA, the CDR3 is TGTGCCAGCAGTCTTAAGGGTTCCCGTGGCTACACCTTC.

The chain has TRBV6-1 and TRBJ2-2, with TRBD2 identical over 7 bases. The germline V gene has CDR1 MNHNS and CDR2 SASEGT. The CDR3 totals 18 residues. Trimming at V came to 6 bases and at J to 0 bases, leaving 13 bases not matched to a gene. The CDR3 DNA reads as TGTGCCAGCAGGCAGACTAACGGGGGGTCCGCGAACACCGGGGAGCTGTTTTTT. This sequence encodes CASRQTNGGSANTGELFF.

This clonotype was picked up a small number of times. The junction does not match germline at one end; this may be a read error. The V gene is TRBV7-9, the J gene TRBJ2-5; tentatively, D is TRBD2 (6 bases). The CDR3 loop spans 12 amino acids. Germline loops: CDR1 SEHNR, CDR2 FQNEAQ (reference sequence). For the CDR3, the DNA is TGTGCCAGCAGCTTAGAAGGAGGGGTGGGGAGCTTC. It is translated as CASSLEGGVGSF.

The chain joins TRBV7-2 to TRBJ2-1, with no clear D. CDR3 length: 13 residues. Trimming left V 3 bases short and J 4 bases short, with 7 bases between. Germline V CDR1 and CDR2: SGHTA, FQGNSA. This chain's CDR3 is CASSLNIYNEQFF. The CDR3 DNA reads as TGTGCCAGCAGCTTGAACATATACAATGAGCAGTTCTTC.

This clonotype was counted a few times. V gene TRBV4-2 combines with J gene TRBJ2-7; D not resolved. The CDR3 totals 16 residues. Germline V lookup: CDR1 LGHNA, CDR2 YNFKEQ. Deletions cut 0 bases from V and 2 bases from J, with 14 bases between. CDR3 sequence reads: CASSQDSGPATYEQYF. CDR3 DNA: TGTGCCAGCAGCCAAGATTCGGGTCCGGCCACCTACGAGCAGTACTTC.

This clonotype has a handful of counts. As DNA, the CDR3 is TGTGCCAGCAGACAGGGTGGAAACTATGGCTACACCTTC. This encodes CASRQGGNYGYTF. V usage is TRBV9 and J usage is TRBJ1-2; perhaps TRBD1 as D (6 bases). Germline V gene lookup returns CDR1 SGDLS and CDR2 YYNGEE. With 5 bases removed from V and 2 bases from J, the gap between germline ends came to 10 bases. The CDR3 extends over 13 amino acids.

The J gene is TRBJ1-2, the V gene TRBV30; unclear D gene. Germline V CDR1 and CDR2: GTSNPN, SVGIG (reference sequence). Between the trimmed V and J ends, which lost 1 base and 7 bases, there was a span of 25 bases. CDR3 length equals 17 residues. Here the CDR3 DNA reads TGTGCCTGGAGTGCAAGGGTCTCGGCTACGTTAGAACTTGGCTACACCTTC. Encoded protein: CAWSARVSATLELGYTF. The full variable domain, completed using reference TRBV30 and TRBJ1-2, is SQTIHQWPATLVQPVGSPLSLECTVEGTSNPNLYWYRQAAGRGLQLLFYSVGIGQISSEVPQNLSASRPQDRQFILSSKKLLLSDSGFYLCAWSARVSATLELGYTFGSGTRLTVV.

V and J are TRBV7-2 and TRBJ2-7; D possibly uses TRBD1 or TRBD2 (6 bases each). This CDR3 has 15 amino acids. From germline, CDR1 is SGHTA and CDR2 FQGNSA. V was pared by 1 base and J by 2 bases, with 12 bases between. For the CDR3, the DNA is TGTGCCAGCAGCTTAGGGGGGGCGCTTCCCTACGAGCAGTACTTC. It codes for CASSLGGALPYEQYF.

The chain is built from TRBV15 and TRBJ2-4; a possible D gene is TRBD1 (6 bases). The CDR3 sequence is 16 residues long. CDR1 LNHNV and CDR2 YYDKDF come from the germline V gene (reference sequence). Trimming left V 3 bases short and J 3 bases short, with 15 bases between. CDR3 sequence reads: CATSSRGFGDKNIQYF. In nucleotides, the CDR3 is TGTGCCACCAGCAGCAGGGGCTTTGGGGACAAAAACATTCAGTACTTC.

This clonotype was observed a few times. This sequence joins TRBV7-3 and TRBJ1-4; D might be TRBD1 (6 bases). In germline, CDR1 is SGHTA, CDR2 FQGTGA. V lost 5 bases, J lost 5 bases, and 12 bases lay in between. The CDR3 loop spans 14 amino acids. CDR3 sequence: CASSPTGLNEKLFF. As DNA, the CDR3 is TGTGCCAGCAGCCCCACAGGGCTAAATGAAAAACTGTTTTTT.

J is TRBJ2-2 and V is TRBV3-1; 8 bases are shared with TRBD2. Germline values: CDR1 LGHDT, CDR2 YNNKEL (reference sequence). This CDR3 is built from 19 residues. V was pared by 0 bases and J by 3 bases, with 12 bases of the junction left unmatched. CDR3 sequence reads: CASSQDAASGGQDTGELFF. The CDR3 DNA is TGTGCCAGCAGCCAAGATGCTGCGAGCGGGGGCCAGGACACCGGGGAGCTGTTTTTT.

Here the CDR3 reads CASSLNPHRGGSGEQFF. The CDR3 DNA sequence: TGTGCCAGCAGCCTAAACCCCCATCGGGGGGGGTCTGGTGAGCAGTTCTTC. This chain uses TRBV6-6 with TRBJ2-1; 8 positions match TRBD2. The CDR3 is 17 residues long. V shed 6 bases and J 9 bases; nucleotides not matched to a gene: 19. The germline CDR1 and CDR2 sequences are MNHNY and SVGAGI (reference sequence).

This clonotype came up a few times. The chain links TRBV6-1 to TRBJ2-5; no definite D call. The J call could be wrong; TRBJ2-7 is a better fit for the DNA end. Germline CDR1 is MNHNS and CDR2 is SASEGT. The CDR3 runs to 14 residues. The CDR3 DNA follows: TGTGCCAGCAGTGACGGTCGGGCAGCCTACGAGCAGTACTTC. Amino acid sequence: CASSDGRAAYEQYF.

The chain links TRBV12-3 or TRBV12-4 to TRBJ2-1, with 9 positions matching TRBD1. The DNA end is a closer match to TRBJ2-7, so the J assignment may be wrong. The CDR3 runs to 15 residues. The CDR3: CASSLQGQGTHEQYF. CDR3 in DNA: TGTGCCAGCAGTCTACAAGGACAGGGGACCCACGAGCAGTACTTC.

In its sample, this clonotype was seen a few times. The V call is TRBV5-6, the J call TRBJ2-3, with 8 bases matching TRBD1. Trimming cost V 6 bases and J 5 bases; bases outside gene matches: 11. CDR3 length: 15 amino acids. Germline V lookup: CDR1 SGHDT, CDR2 YYEEEE. CDR3 in DNA: TGTGCCAGCACCCGTCTTACACAGGGGGGAGATACGCAGTATTTT. Its translation: CASTRLTQGGDTQYF.

This rearrangement joins TRBV6-2 or TRBV6-3 to TRBJ2-5, with a possible D match to TRBD2 (5 bases). Germline-derived CDR1 and CDR2 are MNHEY and SVGEGT. V lost 6 bases and J lost 4, with 15 bases in between. CDR3 size: 14 residues. The DNA for the CDR3 is TGTGCCAGCAGCCCTACTAGATCCCGAGAGACCCAGTACTTC. It specifies CASSPTRSRETQYF.

This clonotype was seen a handful of times. The chain couples TRBV12-3 or TRBV12-4 to TRBJ2-5, with 9 bases identical to TRBD2. The CDR3 spans 17 residues. Unmatched junction bases numbered 12, after V lost 3 bases and J lost 4 bases. DNA of the CDR3: TGTGCCAGCAGTTTTGGAGGAGCGGGGGGAAAGGGAGAGACCCAGTACTTC. This encodes CASSFGGAGGKGETQYF.

This clonotype was recorded a few times. Written as DNA, the CDR3 is TGTGCCAGCACCTACTTAACAGCGGACATTCAGTACTTC. Protein sequence: CASTYLTADIQYF. This sequence joins TRBV6-1 and TRBJ2-4, with D maybe TRBD2 (5 bases). CDR3 length: 13 residues. The ends were cut back, 7 bases at V and 8 bases at J, with 15 bases in the middle. Per germline, CDR1 MNHNS and CDR2 SASEGT.

There are a few counts of this clonotype. The chain recombines TRBV10-3 with TRBJ2-5; 7 bases align to TRBD1. The DNA end lines up better with TRBJ2-1; the J call may be wrong. The CDR3 contains 12 residues. Germline values: CDR1 ENHRY, CDR2 SYGVKD. The CDR3 loop is CAISSQGQQQFF. The CDR3 DNA reads TGTGCCATCAGTTCACAGGGGCAGCAGCAGTTCTTC.